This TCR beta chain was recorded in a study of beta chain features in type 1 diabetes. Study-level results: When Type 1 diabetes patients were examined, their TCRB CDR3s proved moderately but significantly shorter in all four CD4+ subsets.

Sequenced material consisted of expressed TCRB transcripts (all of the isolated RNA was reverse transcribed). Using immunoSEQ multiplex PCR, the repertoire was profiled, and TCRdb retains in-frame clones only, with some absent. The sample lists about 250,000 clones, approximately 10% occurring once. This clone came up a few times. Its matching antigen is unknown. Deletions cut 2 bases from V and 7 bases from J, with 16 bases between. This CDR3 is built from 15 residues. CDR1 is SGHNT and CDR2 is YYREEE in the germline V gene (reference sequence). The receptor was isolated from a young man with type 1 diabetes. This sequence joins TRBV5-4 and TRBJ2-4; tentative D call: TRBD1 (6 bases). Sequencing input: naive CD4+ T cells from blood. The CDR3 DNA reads TGTGCCAGCAGCTTAAGACAGGCTGCGGGCAACATTCAGTACTTC. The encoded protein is CASSLRQAAGNIQYF.